A single TCR beta chain is shown here with its context. What it binds is unknown. This record belongs to a study of siplizumab effects on memory and regulatory T cells. Study-wide points: A significant reduction in alloreactive sequences traceable to unstimulated CD4+ memory cells was produced by siplizumab. There appeared to be greater diversity in naive T cells than in memory cells, and naive T cells seemed major contributors to the alloresponse.

Data came from immunoSEQ multiplex PCR; TCRdb stores just in-frame clones and leaves some out. The sample lists about 100,000 clones, roughly 94% occurring once. The germline gives CDR1 MNHEY, CDR2 SMNVEV (reference sequence). With 6 bases clipped from V and 4 bases from J, the junction kept 4 bases outside the gene matches. The CDR3 totals 14 residues. The V and J genes are TRBV27 and TRBJ1-4, with 8 bases that match TRBD1. Material for sequencing was non-Treg CD4+ T cells sorted from blood. The sequence was collected from a human donor in good health. The chain's CDR3 is CASSRQGFNEKLFF. The CDR3 region has the DNA TGTGCCAGCAGCCGACAGGGGTTTAATGAAAAACTGTTTTTT. Looking up the rest from reference TRBV27 and TRBJ1-4 gives the full variable domain: EAQVTQNPRYLITVTGKKLTVTCSQNMNHEYMSWYRQDPGLGLRQIYYSMNVEVTDKGDVPEGYKVSRKEKRNFPLILESPSPNQTSLYFCASSRQGFNEKLFFGSGTQLSVL.